Ten or more counts support the clone carrying this T cell receptor (beta chain). V gave up 5 bases and J gave up 7 bases; unmatched junction bases: 5. The CDR3 spans 13 residues. It was RNA transcripts that yielded the amplified TCR beta CDR3 regions. Carried out on the TCR CDR3, a first-round RT-PCR used the HTBI primer set. TCRdb re-derived calls from the multiplex PCR reads in MiXCR, one entry per CDR3 protein. The repertoire holds a few hundred thousand distinct CDR3 sequences, with around a sixth as singletons. This entry belongs to a study of T cells in Graves' hyperthyroidism and ophthalmopathy.

The rearrangement links TRBV12-3 or TRBV12-4 to TRBJ1-1, with 9 bases that match TRBD1. The TCR sequence derives from a woman aged 45-65 years with Graves' hyperthyroidism. The sequenced sample was blood. CDR3 protein: CASSPGTGFEAFF. CDR3 DNA sequence: TGTGCCAGCAGTCCCGGGACAGGGTTTGAAGCTTTCTTT.